Below are 18 T cell receptor beta chains sequenced from a single sample in a study of shared clonotypes between healthy human individuals. The method was immunoSEQ multiplex PCR; TCRdb's version includes in-frame clones alone and lacks a portion of them. The sample lists about 480,000 clones; approximately 85% were seen once. The source material was PBMCs. These receptors came from a woman aged 40 to 55 in good health. Some clones in this sample may be carry-over from other donors' samples.

This chain uses TRBV28 with TRBJ1-2; a weak D match, TRBD1 (5 bases). Germline V gene sequence: CDR1 MDHEN, CDR2 SYDVKM. There are 13 residues in the CDR3. Trimming removed 8 bases at V and 0 bases at J, with 10 bases between. CDR3 sequence: CASWGRSNYGYTF. The CDR3, as DNA: TGTGCCAGCTGGGGACGGTCTAACTATGGCTACACCTTC.

This clone was counted a single time. The chain couples TRBV6-5 to TRBJ2-7; 8 nucleotides line up with TRBD1. The CDR3 spans 15 residues. Germline assignment: CDR1 MNHEY and CDR2 SVGAGI. The J segment lost 4 bases and the V segment lost 6 bases, leaving 11 bases of the junction unmatched. The CDR3 DNA follows: TGTGCCAGCAGGACAACTCGACAGGGGAGTTACGAGCAGTACTTC. It is translated as CASRTTRQGSYEQYF.

The gene calls are TRBV6-5 and TRBJ1-2; 10 positions match TRBD1. V shed 6 bases and J 2 bases; nucleotides not matched to a gene: 0. CDR1 and CDR2 (germline): MNHEY, SVGAGI. This CDR3 is 13 amino acids long. CDR3 sequence: CASRTGGNYGYTF. The CDR3 region has the DNA TGTGCCAGCAGGACAGGGGGCAACTATGGCTACACCTTC.

The V call is TRBV10-3, the J call TRBJ1-6; D may be TRBD1 (5 bases). Germline CDR1 and CDR2: ENHRY and SYGVKD. The V gene lost 7 bases and the J gene lost 9 bases, with 16 bases spanning the gap. The CDR3 consists of 14 residues. The CDR3 sequence is CAITRGRDGSPLHF. CDR3 nucleotide sequence: TGTGCCATCACAAGGGGCAGGGATGGTTCACCCCTCCACTTT.

This clone was picked up a small number of times. CDR3 DNA: TGTGGTACGGGGCAGACGAACACCGGGGAGCTGTTTTTT. Protein product: CGTGQTNTGELFF. This chain connects TRBV2 to TRBJ2-2; either TRBD1 or TRBD2 may supply D (5 bases each). There are 13 residues in the CDR3. Germline CDR1 is SNHLY and CDR2 is FYNNEI.

The chain joins TRBV11-2 to TRBJ2-5; D gene unclear. Germline CDR1 and CDR2: SGHAT and FQNNGV. There are 14 residues in the CDR3. The ends were cut back, 1 base at V and 2 bases at J, with 8 bases in the middle. The CDR3 loop is CASSLVIGQETQYF. CDR3 coding DNA: TGTGCCAGCAGCTTAGTTATAGGGCAAGAGACCCAGTACTTC.

This clone was detected only a few times. The rearrangement uses TRBV14 and TRBJ2-7; perhaps TRBD2 as D (7 bases). Germline loops: CDR1 SGHDN, CDR2 FVKESK. The CDR3 spans 16 residues. Trimming took off 4 bases at V and 5 bases at J, with 21 bases between the two ends. CDR3 sequence: CASSRASGGIWDEQYF. The CDR3 DNA is TGTGCCAGCAGCCGGGCGTCGGGGGGCATTTGGGACGAGCAGTACTTC.

The chain carries TRBV19 and TRBJ1-1; TRBD1 matches 8 bases. CDR1 and CDR2 from the germline V gene are LNHDA and SQIVND (reference sequence). V lost 6 bases and J lost 0; bases outside the gene matches: 6. CDR3 length: 15 residues. The CDR3 loop is CASRETGEMNTEAFF. CDR3 coding DNA: TGTGCCAGTAGGGAGACAGGGGAAATGAACACTGAAGCTTTCTTT.

This chain connects TRBV29-1 to TRBJ1-1; 10 bases map to TRBD1. The V gene end was trimmed by 8 bases and the J gene end by 1 base; junction bases not matched to a gene: 4. CDR3 length: 13 amino acids. Germline CDR1 SQVTM, CDR2 ANQGSEA. CDR3 loop: CSTRTGGNTEAFF. CDR3 DNA sequence: TGCAGCACGCGGACAGGGGGGAACACTGAAGCTTTCTTT.

Details on this clone: This sample includes further DNA sequences coding for the same CDR3. V is TRBV30 and J is TRBJ2-7, with D tentatively TRBD1 or TRBD2 (5 bases each). V was shortened by 2 bases and J by 3 bases, with 8 bases between the two germline ends. The CDR3 runs 12 residues. Germline CDR1 and CDR2: GTSNPN and SVGIG (reference sequence). CDR3 sequence (DNA): TGTGCCTGGAGTCGGGACCGCTACGAGCAGTACTTC. This gives the protein CAWSRDRYEQYF. Filled out from reference TRBV30 and TRBJ2-7, the complete variable domain reads SQTIHQWPATLVQPVGSPLSLECTVEGTSNPNLYWYRQAAGRGLQLLFYSVGIGQISSEVPQNLSASRPQDRQFILSSKKLLLSDSGFYLCAWSRDRYEQYFGPGTRLTVT.

The V and J genes are TRBV7-6 and TRBJ1-2; D gene uncertain. Germline assignment: CDR1 SGHVS and CDR2 FNYEAQ. V lost 1 base, J lost 5 bases, and 8 bases lay in between. The CDR3 sequence is 13 residues long. The chain's CDR3 is CASSLGAGYGYTF. The CDR3 bases are TGTGCCAGCAGCTTAGGGGCCGGTTATGGCTACACCTTC.

The rearrangement uses TRBV27 and TRBJ2-1; 13 bases match TRBD2. Germline loops: CDR1 MNHEY, CDR2 SMNVEV (reference sequence). Trimming took 9 bases from V and 3 from J; bases not matched to a gene: 5. This CDR3 is built from 15 residues. The chain's CDR3 is CASRTSGSHYNEQFF. The CDR3 DNA follows: TGTGCCAGTCGGACTAGCGGGAGCCACTACAATGAGCAGTTCTTC.

This chain connects TRBV27 to TRBJ1-3; 7 bases map to TRBD1. The CDR3 is made up of 17 amino acids. Germline CDR1 is MNHEY and CDR2 is SMNVEV (reference sequence). With V trimmed by 4 bases and J by 0 bases, 9 bases remained unmatched. This chain's CDR3 is CASSSRGTDYSGNTIYF. As DNA, the CDR3 is TGTGCCAGCAGTTCCCGCGGGACAGATTACTCTGGAAACACCATATATTTT.

The chain links TRBV19 to TRBJ2-1; possible D gene TRBD2, 5 bases. From germline, CDR1 is LNHDA and CDR2 SQIVND (reference sequence). Trimming stripped 1 base from V and 7 bases from J, with 8 bases between. The CDR3 contains 13 residues. The CDR3 region is CASSIGTRNEQFF. The DNA for the CDR3 is TGTGCCAGTAGTATAGGGACTCGAAATGAGCAGTTCTTC.

This chain links TRBV9 with TRBJ2-1; D may be TRBD1 (5 bases). V was pared by 0 bases and J by 3 bases, with 13 bases between. This CDR3 has 16 residues. The germline CDR1 and CDR2 sequences are SGDLS and YYNGEE. CDR3 amino acids: CASSVGVGGHYNEQFF. The CDR3 DNA sequence: TGTGCCAGCAGCGTAGGCGTGGGCGGACACTACAATGAGCAGTTCTTC.

V usage is TRBV19 and J usage is TRBJ2-3; a weak D match, TRBD2 (6 bases). V gave up 5 bases and J gave up 2 bases, with 14 bases separating them. Germline CDR1 and CDR2: LNHDA and SQIVND (reference sequence). The length of the CDR3 is 15 residues. The CDR3 DNA is TGTGCCAGTAGTCCCCGGGACTGGAACACAGATACGCAGTATTTT. It is translated as CASSPRDWNTDTQYF.

The chain employs TRBV28 and TRBJ1-2, with 7 bases that match TRBD1. The J segment lost 5 bases and the V segment lost 7 bases, leaving 10 bases of the junction unmatched. The CDR3 has 14 residues. Germline CDR1 reads MDHEN; CDR2 reads SYDVKM. The CDR3 loop is CASTPGQSFYGYTF. The DNA of the CDR3 is TGTGCCAGCACTCCGGGACAGTCATTTTATGGCTACACCTTC.

The J gene is TRBJ2-5, the V gene TRBV5-1, with D perhaps TRBD2 (6 bases). The CDR3 consists of 14 residues. V gave up 5 bases and J gave up 3 bases, with 14 bases separating them. CDR1 SGHRS and CDR2 YFSETQ come from the germline V gene. The CDR3 nucleotides read TGCGCCAGCAGTCCCGGGGTAGCGGAAGAGACCCAGTACTTC. Amino acids: CASSPGVAEETQYF.